A single sample is the source of the 29 T cell receptor beta chains below, sequenced in a study of blood T cell repertoires in COVID-19. Assay used: immunoSEQ multiplex PCR; TCRdb lists only in-frame clones, some missing. The sample yields some 160,000 clones, around four fifths seen once. Input material: PBMCs or T cells enriched from blood (not recorded which). The receptor set was obtained from a woman aged 40 to 55 who had recovered from COVID-19.

The chain uses TRBV2 and TRBJ2-1; no clear D gene. V was trimmed by 0 bases and J by 0 bases, leaving 12 bases between them. This CDR3 spans 17 amino acids. Germline V CDR1 and CDR2: SNHLY, FYNNEI. The CDR3 reads CASSEALVIDSYNEQFF. CDR3 sequence (DNA): TGTGCCAGCAGTGAAGCGCTTGTGATAGACTCCTACAATGAGCAGTTCTTC.

The chain has TRBV5-1 and TRBJ2-2, with unresolved D. V lost 4 bases to trimming and J lost 7 bases, with 14 bases between them. CDR1 and CDR2 from the germline V gene are SGHRS and YFSETQ. The CDR3 length is 14 residues. CDR3 sequence: CASSLLGLGGELFF. CDR3 in DNA: TGCGCCAGCAGCCTTCTAGGCTTGGGCGGGGAGCTGTTTTTT.

This clone has a single count. V gene TRBV7-2 combines with J gene TRBJ2-5; TRBD2 is a possible D gene (7 bases). Between the trimmed V and J ends, which lost 0 bases and 4 bases, there was a span of 12 bases. The length of the CDR3 is 15 residues. Germline CDR1 and CDR2: SGHTA and FQGNSA. CDR3 nucleotides: TGTGCCAGCAGCTTAGCGTGGGGGGGCGGAGAGACCCAGTACTTC. Encoded protein: CASSLAWGGGETQYF.

The J gene is TRBJ2-7, the V gene TRBV6-5, with D perhaps matching TRBD2 (6 bases). Trimming took off 6 bases at V and 4 bases at J, with 19 bases between the two ends. The CDR3 runs 15 residues. Germline V lookup: CDR1 MNHEY, CDR2 SVGAGI. The CDR3 loop reads CASSQIGTSIYEQYF. DNA for the CDR3: TGTGCCAGCAGCCAAATCGGGACTTCTATTTACGAGCAGTACTTC.

The V call is TRBV7-8, the J call TRBJ2-4, with 13 bases fitting TRBD2. J lost 7 bases, V lost 5 bases, and 8 bases had no gene match. CDR3 length equals 16 residues. Germline V CDR1 and CDR2: SGHVS, FQNEAQ. The CDR3: CASSRSTSGRANIQYF. For the CDR3, the DNA is TGTGCCAGCAGCAGATCTACTAGCGGGAGGGCCAACATTCAGTACTTC. Based on the CDR3 plus reference TRBV7-8 and TRBJ2-4, the full variable domain is GAGVSQSPRYKVAKRGQDVALRCDPISGHVSLFWYQQALGQGPEFLTYFQNEAQLDKSGLPSDRFFAERPEGSVSTLKIQRTQQEDSAVYLCASSRSTSGRANIQYFGAGTRLSVL.

The chain uses TRBV3-1 (or the pseudogene TRBV3-2) and TRBJ2-5; D not resolved. V lost 1 base to trimming and J lost 0 bases, with 9 bases between them. The CDR3 is 15 residues long. CDR1 LGHDT and CDR2 YNNKEL come from the germline V gene (reference sequence). CDR3 protein: CASSQGSANQETQYF. CDR3 DNA: TGTGCCAGCAGCCAAGGTTCTGCGAACCAAGAGACCCAGTACTTC.

The V and J genes are TRBV10-3 and TRBJ1-3, with D perhaps matching TRBD1 (6 bases). V was pared by 9 bases and J by 1 base, with 16 bases between. Germline CDR1 reads ENHRY; CDR2 reads SYGVKD. The CDR3 consists of 15 residues. In DNA, the CDR3 is TGTGCCATACGGACAGAGGCGTTTTCTGGAAACACCATATATTTT. As protein: CAIRTEAFSGNTIYF.

The chain links TRBV9 to TRBJ2-1; 9 bases fit TRBD2. The CDR3 is 15 residues long. Trimming took 4 bases from V and 3 from J; bases not matched to a gene: 5. CDR1 is SGDLS and CDR2 is YYNGEE in the germline V gene. This CDR3 reads CASSPRTSDYNEQFF. The CDR3 region has the DNA TGTGCCAGCAGCCCCCGGACTAGCGACTACAATGAGCAGTTCTTC.

In its sample, this clone was seen once. The chain combines TRBV7-2 with TRBJ1-4; 8 positions agree with TRBD1. Per the germline V gene, CDR1 is SGHTA and CDR2 is FQGNSA. J lost 7 bases, V lost 4 bases, and 11 bases had no gene match. The CDR3 covers 16 residues. CDR3 protein: CASSSESTGVGEKLFF. The CDR3 DNA reads as TGTGCCAGCAGCTCCGAATCGACAGGGGTGGGTGAAAAACTGTTTTTT.

This chain links TRBV5-1 with TRBJ2-7; 9 nucleotides align to TRBD1. Germline CDR1 is SGHRS and CDR2 is YFSETQ. This CDR3 comprises 17 residues. V trimming: 1 base; J trimming: 4 bases; junction bases outside the gene matches: 12. The CDR3: CASSLRTGDFFRYEQYF. Here the CDR3 DNA reads TGCGCCAGCAGCTTGAGGACAGGGGACTTCTTCAGGTACGAGCAGTACTTC. The complete variable domain, with remaining parts taken from reference TRBV5-1 and TRBJ2-7, reads KAGVTQTPRYLIKTRGQQVTLSCSPISGHRSVSWYQQTPGQGLQFLFEYFSETQRNKGNFPGRFSGRQFSNSRSEMNVSTLELGDSALYLCASSLRTGDFFRYEQYFGPGTRLTVT.

V usage is TRBV4-1 and J usage is TRBJ1-2, with TRBD1 matching over 11 bases. The CDR3 is 16 residues long. V lost 1 base and J lost 7; bases outside the gene matches: 8. Germline CDR1 and CDR2: MGHRA and YSYEKL. CDR3 sequence reads: CASSQVTGQGAGGYTF. Here the CDR3 DNA reads TGCGCCAGCAGCCAAGTCACCGGACAGGGGGCAGGTGGCTACACCTTC.

This chain uses TRBV6-5 with TRBJ1-1; no definite D call. The V end was cut by 6 bases, the J end by 1 base, with 9 bases between. This CDR3 has 13 residues. The germline CDR1 and CDR2 sequences are MNHEY and SVGAGI. The CDR3: CASSVTRNTEAFF. CDR3 DNA: TGTGCCAGCAGCGTCACTCGGAACACTGAAGCTTTCTTT.

V gene TRBV9 combines with J gene TRBJ1-2, with 9 bases lining up with TRBD1. The J segment lost 4 bases and the V segment lost 4 bases, leaving 5 bases of the junction unmatched. The CDR3 is 14 residues long. Germline CDR1 and CDR2: SGDLS and YYNGEE. DNA of the CDR3: TGTGCCAGCAGCAAGACAGGGGGGGCCTATGGCTACACCTTC. This gives the protein CASSKTGGAYGYTF.

V and J are TRBV2 and TRBJ1-1; a weak D match, TRBD1 (6 bases). The V end was cut by 3 bases, the J end by 1 base, with 9 bases between. Per germline, CDR1 SNHLY and CDR2 FYNNEI. This CDR3 has 14 amino acids. CDR3 coding DNA: TGTGCCAGCAGTGATCCAGGGGCGAACACTGAAGCTTTCTTT. Protein sequence: CASSDPGANTEAFF.

This clone has more than one count but fewer than ten. This sample includes further DNA sequences coding for the same CDR3. V usage is TRBV3-1 (or the pseudogene TRBV3-2) and J usage is TRBJ1-3; unclear D gene. CDR3 length equals 16 residues. V was trimmed by 1 base and J by 0 bases, leaving 10 bases between them. Per germline, CDR1 LGHDT and CDR2 YNNKEL (reference sequence). The CDR3 region has the DNA TGTGCCAGCAGCCAAGGGGCGGGGAGCTCTGGAAACACCATATATTTT. Translating it yields CASSQGAGSSGNTIYF.

The table lists this clone with a few counts. The chain has TRBV18 and TRBJ2-2; possibly TRBD1 for D (6 bases). The ends were cut back, 1 base at V and 5 bases at J, with 8 bases in the middle. The CDR3 totals 14 residues. From germline, CDR1 is KGHSH and CDR2 LQKENI. The CDR3 region is CASSPLQGTGELFF. The CDR3 nucleotides read TGTGCCAGCTCACCACTTCAGGGGACCGGGGAGCTGTTTTTT. The variable domain in full, completed from reference TRBV18 and TRBJ2-2, reads NAGVMQNPRHLVRRRGQEARLRCSPMKGHSHVYWYRQLPEEGLKFMVYLQKENIIDESGMPKERFSAEFPKEGPSILRIQQVVRGDSAAYFCASSPLQGTGELFFGEGSRLTVL.

The chain carries TRBV2 and TRBJ1-2, with TRBD1 matching 10 bases. V gave up 5 bases and J gave up 4 bases; unmatched junction bases: 7. The germline gives CDR1 SNHLY, CDR2 FYNNEI. The CDR3 spans 15 residues. CDR3 loop: CASSPLTGGPYGYTF. DNA of the CDR3: TGTGCCAGCAGTCCTTTGACAGGGGGCCCCTATGGCTACACCTTC.

This clone was counted between two and nine times. This chain connects TRBV7-9 to TRBJ1-4, with TRBD1 matching over 7 bases. V shed 6 bases and J 0 bases; nucleotides not matched to a gene: 10. Germline CDR1 and CDR2: SEHNR and FQNEAQ (reference sequence). CDR3 length equals 17 residues. CDR3 sequence reads: CASSSLRDRATNEKLFF. DNA of the CDR3: TGTGCCAGCAGTTCCCTCCGAGACAGGGCAACTAATGAAAAACTGTTTTTT.

The rearrangement uses TRBV7-9 and TRBJ2-5, with D possibly being TRBD1 (5 bases). V lost 2 bases and J lost 6, with 10 bases in between. Germline assignment: CDR1 SEHNR and CDR2 FQNEAQ (reference sequence). The CDR3 is 13 residues long. Here the CDR3 reads CASSLIGVQTQYF. The CDR3 DNA is TGTGCCAGCAGCTTAATAGGGGTACAGACCCAGTACTTC.

The chain combines TRBV10-3 with TRBJ1-2; D remains ambiguous. Germline V CDR1 and CDR2: ENHRY, SYGVKD. There are 13 residues in the CDR3. V gave up 7 bases and J gave up 0 bases, with 9 bases separating them. The CDR3 bases are TGTGCCATCACCGGGGTTGCTAACTATGGCTACACCTTC. The encoded protein is CAITGVANYGYTF.

The rearrangement uses TRBV2 and TRBJ2-7, with D possibly matching TRBD2 (5 bases). This CDR3 spans 13 amino acids. In germline, CDR1 is SNHLY, CDR2 FYNNEI. V lost 3 bases to trimming and J lost 0 bases, with 6 bases between them. The CDR3 sequence is CASSEGSSYEQYF. As DNA, the CDR3 is TGTGCCAGCAGTGAGGGGAGCTCCTACGAGCAGTACTTC.

This chain uses TRBV5-1 with TRBJ2-5; D is possibly TRBD2 (5 bases). V was shortened by 1 base and J by 4 bases, with 20 bases between the two germline ends. CDR1 and CDR2 from the germline V gene are SGHRS and YFSETQ. This CDR3 comprises 17 residues. The CDR3 loop is CASSLREILAESETQYF. The CDR3, as DNA: TGCGCCAGCAGCTTGAGGGAGATCCTAGCCGAATCAGAGACCCAGTACTTC.

The J gene is TRBJ2-1, the V gene TRBV14; 7 nucleotides line up with TRBD2. The germline V gene encodes CDR1 SGHDN and CDR2 FVKESK. The CDR3 has 17 amino acids. The V and J ends lost 3 bases and 7 bases, in that order; junction bases with no gene match: 15. CDR3 loop: CASSHKFEGGPRNEQFF. In DNA, the CDR3 is TGTGCCAGCAGCCACAAATTCGAGGGAGGGCCTAGGAATGAGCAGTTCTTC.

This chain joins TRBV11-3 and TRBJ2-1, with 9 bases identical to TRBD2. Germline V gene lookup returns CDR1 SGHNT and CDR2 YENEEA. This CDR3 region has 15 residues. Losses at the gene ends were 5 bases for V and 4 bases for J; bases not matched to a gene: 6. In DNA, the CDR3 is TGTGCCAGCAGCCCGGTAGCGGGAGCTTACAATGAGCAGTTCTTC. Translation gives CASSPVAGAYNEQFF.

CDR3 in amino acids: CASKVTGNLVAFF. Here the CDR3 DNA reads TGTGCCAGCAAGGTTACAGGGAACTTAGTAGCTTTCTTT. V usage is TRBV2 and J usage is TRBJ1-1; maybe TRBD1 (6 bases). V was trimmed by 7 bases and J by 10 bases, leaving 19 bases between them. Germline lookup yields CDR1 SNHLY and CDR2 FYNNEI. The CDR3 runs 13 residues.

This sequence joins TRBV3-1 (or the pseudogene TRBV3-2) and TRBJ1-3; TRBD1 might be the D (6 bases). Germline CDR1 reads LGHDT; CDR2 reads YNNKEL (reference sequence). Trimming took off 3 bases at V and 4 bases at J, with 16 bases between the two ends. This CDR3 has 16 amino acids. CDR3 loop: CASSHVRGASGNTIYF. CDR3 bases: TGTGCCAGCAGCCATGTCCGGGGGGCGTCGGGAAACACCATATATTTT.

A single count supports this clone. V is TRBV5-6 and J is TRBJ2-5, with D perhaps TRBD1 (6 bases). Germline-derived CDR1 and CDR2 are SGHDT and YYEEEE. Trimming stripped 1 base from V and 2 bases from J, with 15 bases between. CDR3 length: 16 amino acids. The CDR3 region is CASSLLTGQWQETQYF. The CDR3 nucleotides read TGTGCCAGCAGCTTGTTAACAGGACAGTGGCAAGAGACCCAGTACTTC.

A single count supports this clone. The V call is TRBV5-1, the J call TRBJ2-3; 12 bases line up with TRBD2. The CDR3 runs 17 residues. Germline V gene sequence: CDR1 SGHRS, CDR2 YFSETQ. V shed 4 bases, J shed 3 bases, and the junction held 9 bases outside the gene matches. CDR3 nucleotide sequence: TGCGCCAGCAGCCCATTAGGACTAGCGGGAACAACAGATACGCAGTATTTT. This encodes CASSPLGLAGTTDTQYF.

The gene calls are TRBV19 and TRBJ2-2, with D possibly matching TRBD2 (6 bases). Trimming took 7 bases from V and 6 from J, leaving 21 bases between them. The CDR3 spans 16 residues. CDR1 LNHDA and CDR2 SQIVND come from the germline V gene (reference sequence). The CDR3 loop is CASTLGLAPGAGELFF. DNA for the CDR3: TGTGCCAGTACCCTGGGATTGGCACCGGGGGCCGGGGAGCTGTTTTTT.